The 12 T cell receptor beta chains below all came from one sample that was sequenced in a study of blood T cell repertoires in COVID-19. The assay was immunoSEQ multiplex PCR, and TCRdb's table has in-frame clones only and misses some. Found here are some 150,000 clones, 86% of them singletons; the top ten hold 7%. The sequencing input was peripheral blood. The receptors come from a woman at least 80 years old in a cohort sampled during active or convalescent COVID-19.

The V gene is TRBV10-2, the J gene TRBJ1-1, with D perhaps matching TRBD1 (5 bases). The CDR3 loop spans 13 amino acids. Germline V CDR1 and CDR2: WSHSY, SAAADI. Trimming removed 2 bases at V and 1 base at J, with 5 bases between. The DNA for the CDR3 is TGCGCCAGCAGTGAGCAGGGGAACACTGAAGCTTTCTTT. It codes for CASSEQGNTEAFF.

The chain recombines TRBV7-2 with TRBJ1-2; D gene uncertain. Germline V gene sequence: CDR1 SGHTA, CDR2 FQGNSA. This CDR3 has 13 amino acids. Trimming stripped 5 bases from V and 7 bases from J, with 14 bases between. CDR3 bases: TGTGCCAGCAGCCCGCAATCCTACTTTGGCTACACCTTC. It specifies CASSPQSYFGYTF.

This chain's CDR3 is CASSLVRYNTEAFF. DNA of the CDR3: TGTGCCAGCAGCTTGGTCAGGTATAACACTGAAGCTTTCTTT. The chain carries TRBV5-6 and TRBJ1-1, with unresolved D. The CDR3 spans 14 residues. V lost 0 bases to trimming and J lost 2 bases, with 8 bases between them. CDR1 is SGHDT and CDR2 is YYEEEE in the germline V gene.

The V gene is TRBV7-2, the J gene TRBJ2-1, with D hard to call. The CDR3 spans 17 residues. From germline, CDR1 is SGHTA and CDR2 FQGNSA. V lost 0 bases and J 4 bases, leaving 16 bases between the germline ends. The CDR3: CASSLALARLLYNEQFF. The CDR3 coding sequence is TGTGCCAGCAGCTTAGCTCTGGCAAGACTCCTATACAATGAGCAGTTCTTC. The variable domain in full, with the rest retrieved from reference TRBV7-2 and TRBJ2-1, is GAGVSQSPSNKVTEKGKDVELRCDPISGHTALYWYRQSLGQGLEFLIYFQGNSAPDKSGLPSDRFSAERTGGSVSTLTIQRTQQEDSAVYLCASSLALARLLYNEQFFGPGTRLTVL.

The rearrangement uses TRBV7-2 and TRBJ2-2; weak D call: TRBD1 (6 bases). The ends were cut back, 5 bases at V and 6 bases at J, with 13 bases in the middle. In germline, CDR1 is SGHTA, CDR2 FQGNSA. This CDR3 has 14 residues. The CDR3 reads CASSRQGPPGELFF. The CDR3 DNA is TGTGCCAGCAGCCGGCAGGGGCCCCCCGGGGAGCTGTTTTTT.

V usage is TRBV19 and J usage is TRBJ1-5; 10 bases fit TRBD1. V lost 3 bases and J lost 3; bases outside the gene matches: 2. Germline CDR1 and CDR2: LNHDA and SQIVND (reference sequence). CDR3 length: 15 amino acids. CDR3 in amino acids: CASSIGTGVNQPQHF. CDR3 sequence (DNA): TGTGCCAGTAGTATCGGGACAGGGGTCAATCAGCCCCAGCATTTT. Supplemented by reference TRBV19 and TRBJ1-5, the full variable domain reads DGGITQSPKYLFRKEGQNVTLSCEQNLNHDAMYWYRQDPGQGLRLIYYSQIVNDFQKGDIAEGYSVSREKKESFPLTVTSAQKNPTAFYLCASSIGTGVNQPQHFGDGTRLSIL.

The V and J genes are TRBV27 and TRBJ2-3, with a possible D match to TRBD2 (6 bases). CDR1 is MNHEY and CDR2 is SMNVEV in the germline V gene (reference sequence). The CDR3 extends over 16 amino acids. Deletions cut 3 bases from V and 1 base from J, with 14 bases between. The CDR3 here is CASSFLGSGRTDTQYF. The CDR3 DNA follows: TGTGCCAGCAGTTTTTTGGGTAGCGGCCGCACAGATACGCAGTATTTT.

The chain employs TRBV27 and TRBJ1-5, with D possibly TRBD1 on 5 matching bases. The CDR3 length is 16 residues. The V end was cut by 6 bases, the J end by 4 bases, with 19 bases between. Germline V CDR1 and CDR2: MNHEY, SMNVEV (reference sequence). The CDR3 sequence: CASSPIQAGKNQPQHF. CDR3 DNA: TGTGCCAGCAGCCCGATCCAGGCAGGGAAGAATCAGCCCCAGCATTTT.

This clone was counted once. This sequence joins TRBV7-9 and TRBJ1-5, with D perhaps matching TRBD1 (5 bases). This CDR3 contains 16 residues. Germline assignment: CDR1 SEHNR and CDR2 FQNEAQ (reference sequence). V lost 2 bases to trimming and J lost 2 bases, with 13 bases between them. The CDR3 DNA is TGTGCCAGCAGCTTAACGGACGGAGGGGGCAATCAGCCCCAGCATTTT. As protein: CASSLTDGGGNQPQHF.

The chain links TRBV27 to TRBJ2-1, with 7 bases lining up with TRBD2. V was clipped by 5 bases and J by 1 base; unmatched bases: 5. Germline-derived CDR1 and CDR2 are MNHEY and SMNVEV (reference sequence). This CDR3 comprises 15 residues. The CDR3 region is CASSITSDSYNEQFF. The CDR3, as DNA: TGTGCCAGCAGTATTACTAGCGATTCCTACAATGAGCAGTTCTTC.

There are a few counts of this clone. V usage is TRBV14 and J usage is TRBJ2-3; the match to TRBD2 covers 8 bases. The germline CDR1 and CDR2 sequences are SGHDN and FVKESK. The CDR3 loop spans 15 amino acids. The V and J ends lost 4 bases and 4 bases, in that order; junction bases with no gene match: 7. DNA of the CDR3: TGTGCCAGCAGCCCGGGGGGGGCATCTGCAGATACGCAGTATTTT. It yields the protein CASSPGGASADTQYF. The full variable domain, rest sourced from reference TRBV14 and TRBJ2-3, is EAGVTQFPSHSVIEKGQTVTLRCDPISGHDNLYWYRRVMGKEIKFLLHFVKESKQDESGMPNNRFLAERTGGTYSTLKVQPAELEDSGVYFCASSPGGASADTQYFGPGTRLTVL.

The chain uses TRBV27 and TRBJ1-4, with TRBD1 as a possible D gene (5 bases). V lost 6 bases to trimming and J lost 8 bases, with 19 bases between them. In germline, CDR1 is MNHEY, CDR2 SMNVEV (reference sequence). CDR3 length equals 15 residues. CDR3 sequence (DNA): TGTGCCAGCAGCCCTAACGGGGGACTTCACGAAAAACTGTTTTTT. This gives the protein CASSPNGGLHEKLFF.